The 2 T cell receptor beta chains below were found in one sample sequenced in a study of cytomegalovirus exposure and HLA in healthy donors. PCR amplification relied on 60 Vbeta primers (plus 13 Jbeta primers). Only in-frame clones appear in the TCRdb table, and some are missing; sequencing was by immunoSEQ multiplex PCR. This table holds some 170,000 clones, 77% found once. Sequencing was performed on PBMCs. These TCRs come from an older woman in good health and CMV-seropositive.

The V gene is TRBV27, the J gene TRBJ2-7; weak D call: TRBD1 (6 bases). Trimming cost V 5 bases and J 1 base, with 9 bases left between them. CDR1 MNHEY and CDR2 SMNVEV come from the germline V gene (reference sequence). The CDR3 runs 13 residues. The CDR3 bases are TGTGCCAGCAGTCTTGACAGGTCCTACGAGCAGTACTTC. Residues: CASSLDRSYEQYF.

This clone was seen once. The V gene is TRBV29-1, the J gene TRBJ2-1; unclear D gene. From germline, CDR1 is SQVTM and CDR2 ANQGSEA. The CDR3 has 15 residues. V lost 0 bases and J 2 bases, leaving 11 bases between the germline ends. CDR3 amino acids: CSVEDPLEAYNEQFF. The CDR3, as DNA: TGCAGCGTTGAAGATCCCCTAGAGGCCTACAATGAGCAGTTCTTC.